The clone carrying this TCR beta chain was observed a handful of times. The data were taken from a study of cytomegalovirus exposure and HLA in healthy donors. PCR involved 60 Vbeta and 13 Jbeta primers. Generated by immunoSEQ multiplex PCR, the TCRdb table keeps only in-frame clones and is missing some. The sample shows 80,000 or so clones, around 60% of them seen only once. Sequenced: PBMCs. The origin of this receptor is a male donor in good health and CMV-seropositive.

CDR3 in amino acids: CASSRDIGSYEQYF. The CDR3 DNA follows: TGTGCCAGTAGTAGGGACATCGGGTCCTACGAGCAGTACTTC. The genes are TRBV19 and TRBJ2-7, with D perhaps TRBD1 (6 bases). Germline V gene data show CDR1 as LNHDA and CDR2 as SQIVND (reference sequence). V lost 4 bases, J lost 1 base, and 11 bases lay in between. The CDR3 length is 14 residues.